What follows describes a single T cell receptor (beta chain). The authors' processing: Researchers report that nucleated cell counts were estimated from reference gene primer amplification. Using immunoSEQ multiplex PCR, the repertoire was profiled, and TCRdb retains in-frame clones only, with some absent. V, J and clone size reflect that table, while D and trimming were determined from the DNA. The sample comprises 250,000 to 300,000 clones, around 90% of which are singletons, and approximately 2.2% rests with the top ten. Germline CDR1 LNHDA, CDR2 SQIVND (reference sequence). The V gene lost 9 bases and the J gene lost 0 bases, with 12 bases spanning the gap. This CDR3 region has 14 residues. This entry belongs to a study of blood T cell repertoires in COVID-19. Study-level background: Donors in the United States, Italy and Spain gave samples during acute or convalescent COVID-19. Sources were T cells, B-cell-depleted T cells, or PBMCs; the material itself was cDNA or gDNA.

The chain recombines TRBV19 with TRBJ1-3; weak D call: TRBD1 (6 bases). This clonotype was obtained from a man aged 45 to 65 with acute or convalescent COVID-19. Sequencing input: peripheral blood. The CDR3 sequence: CASRDRSSGNTIYF. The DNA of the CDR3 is TGTGCCAGCCGAGACAGGAGCTCTGGAAACACCATATATTTT. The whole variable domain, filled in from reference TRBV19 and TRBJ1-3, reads DGGITQSPKYLFRKEGQNVTLSCEQNLNHDAMYWYRQDPGQGLRLIYYSQIVNDFQKGDIAEGYSVSREKKESFPLTVTSAQKNPTAFYLCASRDRSSGNTIYFGEGSWLTVV.